Listed below are T cell receptor beta chains from one sample, sequenced in a study of cytomegalovirus exposure and HLA in healthy donors. Data came from immunoSEQ multiplex PCR; TCRdb stores just in-frame clones and leaves some out. The profile shows 200,000 to 250,000 clones, around 85% of them singletons. The sequenced sample was PBMCs. These receptors were taken from a human donor in good health. Each CDR3 is given with its conserved first and last residue. A D gene is named only where the DNA matches it firmly. Expanded clones get a size class; other rows say once, few or many, or leave the size out.

cdr3_nt,cdr3_aa,cdr3_length,d_call,clone_size,v_call,j_call
TGTGCCAGCAGCCACGCTTTTAGGGGGGAGACCCAGTACTTC,CASSHAFRGETQYF,14,-,few,TRBV7-9,TRBJ2-5
TGTGCCAGCAGCTCCACAGGGGGACGCGAGCAGTACTTC,CASSSTGGREQYF,13,TRBD1,-,TRBV7-2,TRBJ2-7
TGTGCCAGCAGCACCTCTCGACAGGGAGGTAACGAGCAGTACTTC,CASSTSRQGGNEQYF,15,-,once,TRBV13,TRBJ2-7
TGTGCCAGCAGCTTCGACACTCCGAACACTGAAGCTTTCTTT,CASSFDTPNTEAFF,14,-,-,TRBV7-9,TRBJ1-1
TGCGCCAGCAGCAAAGGGACTAGCGGGAGTAATGAGCAGTTCTTC,CASSKGTSGSNEQFF,15,TRBD2,-,TRBV5-1,TRBJ2-1
TGTGCCAGCAGGGGCACGAGACAGGGTATCATTAACACTGAAGCTTTCTTT,CASRGTRQGIINTEAFF,17,TRBD1,-,TRBV28,TRBJ1-1
TGTGCCAGCAGCTTACCGACAGGTTCGAGCACAGATACGCAGTATTTT,CASSLPTGSSTDTQYF,16,-,-,TRBV7-9,TRBJ2-3
TGTGCCAGCACCATTCTCCCGGGAGCGGAGTCATCCGAGCAGTACTTC,CASTILPGAESSEQYF,16,-,few,TRBV7-6,TRBJ2-7
TGTGCCAGTAGTCCGCGGGGGGCGGGACTAGCGGGGCTCCAGGTCCGGGAGACCCAGTACTTC,CASSPRGAGLAGLQVRETQYF,21,TRBD2,few,TRBV19,TRBJ2-5
TGTGCCAGCAGTACACAGGGGTACGGTTACAATGAGCAGTTCTTC,CASSTQGYGYNEQFF,15,TRBD1,-,TRBV28,TRBJ2-1
TGCGCCAGCAGTGAGTACAGTGCTAGCACAGATACGCAGTATTTT,CASSEYSASTDTQYF,15,-,-,TRBV10-1,TRBJ2-3
TGTGCCAGCAGCAAAGCAGGGACTCTACATGAGCAGTTCTTC,CASSKAGTLHEQFF,14,-,-,TRBV21-1,TRBJ2-1
TGCGCCAGCAGCCGGGACATGGGACAAGAGACCCAGTACTTC,CASSRDMGQETQYF,14,-,-,TRBV5-1,TRBJ2-5
TGCAGCGTTGAAGTATCTAACTATGGCTACACCTTC,CSVEVSNYGYTF,12,-,-,TRBV29-1,TRBJ1-2
TGTGCCAGCAGCTTAGCGCTGGGAGCGGGAGGGTTGTTCTTC,CASSLALGAGGLFF,14,TRBD2,-,TRBV7-2,TRBJ2-1
TGTGCCAGCAGTGAGCGGGCAATATTAGCTTTCTTT,CASSERAILAFF,12,-,-,TRBV2,TRBJ1-1
TGTGCCAGTAGCACGGACAGGGGGATGAACGAGCAGTACTTC,CASSTDRGMNEQYF,14,TRBD1,-,TRBV19,TRBJ2-7
TGTGCCAGCAGTCCCCCCCCCGGCGGCACTGAAGCTTTCTTT,CASSPPPGGTEAFF,14,-,-,TRBV2,TRBJ1-1
TGTTCCAGCAGTCCGAGCGGGGAATTCTCTGGGGCCAACGTCCTGACTTTC,CSSSPSGEFSGANVLTF,17,TRBD2,-,TRBV7-9,TRBJ2-6
TGTGCCAGCTCACCTTCACTTGGACTAGCGGGGGCCGGGGAGCTGTTTTTT,CASSPSLGLAGAGELFF,17,TRBD2,-,TRBV18,TRBJ2-2
TGTGCCTGGAGCGATCTAGCGGGGAGCACAGATACGCAGTATTTT,CAWSDLAGSTDTQYF,15,TRBD2,-,TRBV30,TRBJ2-3
TGTGCCAGTAGTCCCATCGGACTAGCGGAGTCCCGGGAGACCCAGTACTTC,CASSPIGLAESRETQYF,17,TRBD2,-,TRBV19,TRBJ2-5
TGTGCCTGGAAGGGGGAGGGGCCGTCCGAGCAGTACTTC,CAWKGEGPSEQYF,13,-,-,TRBV30,TRBJ2-7
TGTGCCAGCTCAAACTCGGGACAGGGCGACTACGAGCAGTACTTC,CASSNSGQGDYEQYF,15,TRBD1,-,TRBV2,TRBJ2-7
TGTGCCAGCAGCCAAGATACCTACAATGAGCAGTTCTTC,CASSQDTYNEQFF,13,-,-,TRBV14,TRBJ2-1
TGCAGCGCCAGTGGGGGGACCGGGGAGCTGTTTTTT,CSASGGTGELFF,12,-,once,TRBV29-1,TRBJ2-2
TGTGCCACCAGGCGACGCGGGAGCGTCCGCTCCTACAATGAGCAGTTCTTC,CATRRRGSVRSYNEQFF,17,TRBD2,-,TRBV27,TRBJ2-1
TGTGCCAGCAGGTACACAGATACGCAGTATTTT,CASRYTDTQYF,11,-,-,TRBV2,TRBJ2-3
TGTGCCAGCAGTCTAGGGAGCGGGGGGCAAGAGACCCAGTACTTC,CASSLGSGGQETQYF,15,TRBD2,-,TRBV2,TRBJ2-5
TGTGCCAGCTGCGCGGTCGGGGAAAAACAAGAGACCCAGTACTTC,CASCAVGEKQETQYF,15,-,-,TRBV6-5,TRBJ2-5
TGCGCCAGCAGCGGGACAGGGGAACCTAACGATGGCTACACCTTC,CASSGTGEPNDGYTF,15,TRBD1,few,TRBV5-1,TRBJ1-2
TGTGCCAGCAGGGGACAGGGTCAAGAGACCCAGTACTTC,CASRGQGQETQYF,13,TRBD1,-,TRBV2,TRBJ2-5
TGCGCCAGCAGCTTGTCACTACTCTCTGGAAACACCATATATTTT,CASSLSLLSGNTIYF,15,-,once,TRBV5-1,TRBJ1-3
TGTGCCAGCAGTGAAAGGGGACAGGGGGACGAGCAGTACTTC,CASSERGQGDEQYF,14,TRBD1,-,TRBV6-1,TRBJ2-7
TGTGCCAGCAGTGATTCGTGGGGAGCGGGAGCGAGCTCCTACAATGAGCAGTTCTTC,CASSDSWGAGASSYNEQFF,19,TRBD2,-,TRBV2,TRBJ2-1
TGTGCCAGCAGCTTAGCTACTAGCGCCGATGAGCAGTTCTTC,CASSLATSADEQFF,14,TRBD2,once,TRBV7-9,TRBJ2-1
TGTGCCAGCAGTTTATGGTTGGGGAGTCAGACGGGCTCCTACGAGCAGTACTTC,CASSLWLGSQTGSYEQYF,18,-,-,TRBV28,TRBJ2-7